This T cell receptor beta chain was documented in a study of blood T cell repertoires in COVID-19. Across the study: T cells, B-cell-depleted T cells, or PBMCs provided the cDNA or gDNA that served as material.

Trimming removed 0 bases from V and 1 base from J, with 11 bases in between. The CDR3 loop spans 16 amino acids. Germline V gene lookup returns CDR1 SGHRS and CDR2 YFSETQ. TCRdb's table, derived via immunoSEQ multiplex PCR, lists solely in-frame clones and lacks some. Of some 130,000 clones listed, roughly 80% are singletons. The sequenced sample was peripheral blood. The TCR was taken from a woman in her fifties or sixties with acute or convalescent COVID-19. The V call is TRBV5-1, the J call TRBJ1-3; D uncertain. Here the CDR3 DNA reads TGCGCCAGCAGCTTGGTCTCGGCAGGTTCTGGAAACACCATATATTTT. The encoded protein is CASSLVSAGSGNTIYF. Full variable domain (missing parts from reference TRBV5-1 and TRBJ1-3): KAGVTQTPRYLIKTRGQQVTLSCSPISGHRSVSWYQQTPGQGLQFLFEYFSETQRNKGNFPGRFSGRQFSNSRSEMNVSTLELGDSALYLCASSLVSAGSGNTIYFGEGSWLTVV.